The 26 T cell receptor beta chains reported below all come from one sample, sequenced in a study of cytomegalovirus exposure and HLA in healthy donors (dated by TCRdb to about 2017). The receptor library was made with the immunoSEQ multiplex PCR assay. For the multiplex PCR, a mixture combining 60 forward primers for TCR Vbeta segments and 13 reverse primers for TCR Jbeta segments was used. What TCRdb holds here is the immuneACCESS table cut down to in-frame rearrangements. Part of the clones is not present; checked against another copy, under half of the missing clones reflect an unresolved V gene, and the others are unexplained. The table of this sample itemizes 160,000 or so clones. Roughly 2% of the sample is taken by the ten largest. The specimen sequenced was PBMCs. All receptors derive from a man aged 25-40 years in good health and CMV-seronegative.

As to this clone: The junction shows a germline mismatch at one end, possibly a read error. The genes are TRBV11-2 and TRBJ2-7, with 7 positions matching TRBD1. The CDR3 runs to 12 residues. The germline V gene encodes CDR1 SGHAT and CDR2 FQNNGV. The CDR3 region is CASSLEGTGATF. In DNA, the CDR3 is TGTGCCAGCAGCTTAGAGGGAACAGGGGCGACCTTC.

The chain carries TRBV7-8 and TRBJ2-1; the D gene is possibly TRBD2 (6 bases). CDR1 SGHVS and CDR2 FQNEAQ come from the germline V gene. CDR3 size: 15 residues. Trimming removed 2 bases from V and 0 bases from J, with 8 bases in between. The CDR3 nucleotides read TGTGCCAGCAGCTTACTAGCGCGCTCCTACAATGAGCAGTTCTTC. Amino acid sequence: CASSLLARSYNEQFF.

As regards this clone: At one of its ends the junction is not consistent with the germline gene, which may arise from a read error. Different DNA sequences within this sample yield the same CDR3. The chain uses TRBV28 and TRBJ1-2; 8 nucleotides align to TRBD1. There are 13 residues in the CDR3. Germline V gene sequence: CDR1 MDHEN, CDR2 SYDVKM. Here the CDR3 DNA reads TGTGCCAGCAGCCCAGGACAGGGCTATGGCTACACCTTT. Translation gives CASSPGQGYGYTF.

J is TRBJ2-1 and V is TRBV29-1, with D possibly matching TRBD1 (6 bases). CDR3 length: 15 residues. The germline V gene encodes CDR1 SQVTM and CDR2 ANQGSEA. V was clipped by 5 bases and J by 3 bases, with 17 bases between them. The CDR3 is CSVNRGGQDYNEQFF. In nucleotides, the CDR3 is TGCAGCGTTAATCGAGGGGGACAAGACTACAATGAGCAGTTCTTC.

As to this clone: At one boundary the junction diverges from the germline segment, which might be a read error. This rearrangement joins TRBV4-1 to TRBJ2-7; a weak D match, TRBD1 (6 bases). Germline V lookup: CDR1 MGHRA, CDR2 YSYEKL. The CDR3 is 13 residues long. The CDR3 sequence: CASSQDRGRQSLF. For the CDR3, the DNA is TGCGCCAGCAGCCAAGATAGGGGGAGACAGAGTCTCTTC.

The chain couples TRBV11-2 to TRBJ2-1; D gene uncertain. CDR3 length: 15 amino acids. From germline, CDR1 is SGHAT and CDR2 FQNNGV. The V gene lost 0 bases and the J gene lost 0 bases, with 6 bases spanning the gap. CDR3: CASSLDRSSYNEQFF. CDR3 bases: TGTGCCAGCAGCTTAGACAGAAGCTCCTACAATGAGCAGTTCTTC.

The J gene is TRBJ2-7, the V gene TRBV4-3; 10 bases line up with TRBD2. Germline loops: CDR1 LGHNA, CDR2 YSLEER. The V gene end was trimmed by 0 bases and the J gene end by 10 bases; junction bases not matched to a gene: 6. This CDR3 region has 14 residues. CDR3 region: CASSQEASGGFQYF. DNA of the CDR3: TGCGCCAGCAGCCAAGAAGCTAGCGGGGGCTTTCAGTACTTC.

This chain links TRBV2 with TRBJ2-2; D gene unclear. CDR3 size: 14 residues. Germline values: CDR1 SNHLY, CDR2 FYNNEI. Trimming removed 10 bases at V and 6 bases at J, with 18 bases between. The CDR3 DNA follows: TGTGCCACCCAAGCTGAGGAAATCGCCGGGGAGCTGTTTTTT. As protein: CATQAEEIAGELFF.

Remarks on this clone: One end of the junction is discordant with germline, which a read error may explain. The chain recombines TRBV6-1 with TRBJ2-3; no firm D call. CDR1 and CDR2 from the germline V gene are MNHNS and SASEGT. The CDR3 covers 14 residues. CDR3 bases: TGTGCCAGCAGTCAAGCCGGGAGCACAGATACGCAGTATTTT. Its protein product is CASSQAGSTDTQYF.

This chain's CDR3 is CASTLLAGSYNEQFF. The CDR3 coding sequence is TGCGCCAGCACCCTCCTAGCGGGAAGCTACAATGAGCAGTTCTTC. The rearrangement joins TRBV4-3 to TRBJ2-1, with TRBD2 matching over 9 bases. The J segment lost 3 bases and the V segment lost 7 bases, leaving 7 bases of the junction unmatched. Germline assignment: CDR1 LGHNA and CDR2 YSLEER. The CDR3 has 15 residues.

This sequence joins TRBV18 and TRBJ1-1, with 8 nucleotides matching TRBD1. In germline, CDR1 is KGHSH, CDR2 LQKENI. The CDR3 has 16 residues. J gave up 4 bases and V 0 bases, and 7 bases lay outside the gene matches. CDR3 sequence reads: CASSPPGGQGGTEAFF. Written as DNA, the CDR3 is TGTGCCAGCTCACCACCGGGAGGACAGGGCGGCACTGAAGCTTTCTTT.

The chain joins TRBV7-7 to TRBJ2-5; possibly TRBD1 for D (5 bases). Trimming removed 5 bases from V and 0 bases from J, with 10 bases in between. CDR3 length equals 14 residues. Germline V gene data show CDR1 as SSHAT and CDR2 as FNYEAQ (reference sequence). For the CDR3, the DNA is TGTGCCAGCAGCATTGACAGTTACCAAGAGACCCAGTACTTC. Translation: CASSIDSYQETQYF.

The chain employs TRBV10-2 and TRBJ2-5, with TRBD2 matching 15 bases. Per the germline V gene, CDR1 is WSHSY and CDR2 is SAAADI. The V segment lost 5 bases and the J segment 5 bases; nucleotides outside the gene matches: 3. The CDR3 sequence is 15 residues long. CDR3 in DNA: TGCGCCAGCAGTTGGACTAGCGGGAGGGCGGAGACCCAGTACTTC. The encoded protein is CASSWTSGRAETQYF.

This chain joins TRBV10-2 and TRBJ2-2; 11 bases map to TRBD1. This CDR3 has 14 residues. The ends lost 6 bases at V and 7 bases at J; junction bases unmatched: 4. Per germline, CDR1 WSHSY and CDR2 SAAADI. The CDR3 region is CASRGTGGNGELFF. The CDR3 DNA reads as TGCGCCAGCAGGGGGACAGGGGGTAACGGGGAGCTGTTTTTT.

The CDR3 protein is CASSRDPNQPQHF. The CDR3 coding sequence is TGCGCCAGCAGTCGGGATCCCAATCAGCCCCAGCATTTT. V and J are TRBV5-1 and TRBJ1-5; the D is unclear. Trimming removed 5 bases from V and 3 bases from J, with 9 bases in between. This CDR3 is 13 amino acids long. Germline V CDR1 and CDR2: SGHRS, YFSETQ.

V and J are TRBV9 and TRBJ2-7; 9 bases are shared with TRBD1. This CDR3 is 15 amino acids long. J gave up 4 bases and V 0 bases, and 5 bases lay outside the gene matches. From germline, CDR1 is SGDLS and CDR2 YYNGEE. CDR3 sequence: CASSVDTGGPYEQYF. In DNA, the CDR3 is TGTGCCAGCAGCGTAGACACAGGGGGCCCATACGAGCAGTACTTC.

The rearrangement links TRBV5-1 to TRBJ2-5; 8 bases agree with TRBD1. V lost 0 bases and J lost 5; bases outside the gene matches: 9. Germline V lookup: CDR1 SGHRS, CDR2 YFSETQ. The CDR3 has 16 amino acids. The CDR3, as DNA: TGCGCCAGCAGCTTGGGGCCCAGGGGGCTAGGGGAGACCCAGTACTTC. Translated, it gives CASSLGPRGLGETQYF.

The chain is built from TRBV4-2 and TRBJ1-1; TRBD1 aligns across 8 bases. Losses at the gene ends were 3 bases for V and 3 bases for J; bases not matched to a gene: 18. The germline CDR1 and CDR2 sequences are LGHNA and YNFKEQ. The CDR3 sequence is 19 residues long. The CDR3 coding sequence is TGTGCCAGCAGCCAGGACTGGACCGGGAGACAGGGGAGGGACACTGAAGCTTTCTTT. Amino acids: CASSQDWTGRQGRDTEAFF.

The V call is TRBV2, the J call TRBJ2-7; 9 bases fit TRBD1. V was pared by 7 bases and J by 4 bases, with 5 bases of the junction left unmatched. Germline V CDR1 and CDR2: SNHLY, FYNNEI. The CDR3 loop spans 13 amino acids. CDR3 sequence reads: CASMRDRDYEQYF. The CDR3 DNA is TGTGCCAGCATGCGGGACAGGGATTACGAGCAGTACTTC.

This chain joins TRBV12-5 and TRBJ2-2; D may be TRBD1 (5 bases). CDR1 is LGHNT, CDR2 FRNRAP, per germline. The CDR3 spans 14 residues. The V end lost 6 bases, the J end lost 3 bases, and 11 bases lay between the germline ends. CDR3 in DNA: TGTGCTAGTGGCAGGGTTCCCGACACCGGGGAGCTGTTTTTT. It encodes CASGRVPDTGELFF.

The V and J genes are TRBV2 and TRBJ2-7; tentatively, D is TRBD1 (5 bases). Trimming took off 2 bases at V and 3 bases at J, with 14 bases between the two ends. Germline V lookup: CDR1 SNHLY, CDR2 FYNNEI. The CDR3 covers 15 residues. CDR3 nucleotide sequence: TGTGCCAGCAGTGAAATGGACAAATCGCGCTACGAGCAGTACTTC. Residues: CASSEMDKSRYEQYF.

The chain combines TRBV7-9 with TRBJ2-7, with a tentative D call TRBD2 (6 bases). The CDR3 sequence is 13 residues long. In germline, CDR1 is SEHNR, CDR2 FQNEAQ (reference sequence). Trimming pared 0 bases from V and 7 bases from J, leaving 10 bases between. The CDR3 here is CASSLASSGEQYF. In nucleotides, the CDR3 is TGTGCCAGCAGCTTAGCGTCCAGCGGGGAGCAGTACTTC.

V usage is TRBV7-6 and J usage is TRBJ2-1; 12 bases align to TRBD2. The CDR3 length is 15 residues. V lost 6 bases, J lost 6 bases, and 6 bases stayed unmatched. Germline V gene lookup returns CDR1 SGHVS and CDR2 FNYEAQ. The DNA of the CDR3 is TGTGCCAGCAGTTTCGGACTAGCGGGAACCAATGAGCAGTTCTTC. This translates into CASSFGLAGTNEQFF. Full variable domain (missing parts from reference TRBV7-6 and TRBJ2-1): GAGVSQSPRYKVTKRGQDVALRCDPISGHVSLYWYRQALGQGPEFLTYFNYEAQQDKSGLPNDRFSAERPEGSISTLTIQRTEQRDSAMYRCASSFGLAGTNEQFFGPGTRLTVL.

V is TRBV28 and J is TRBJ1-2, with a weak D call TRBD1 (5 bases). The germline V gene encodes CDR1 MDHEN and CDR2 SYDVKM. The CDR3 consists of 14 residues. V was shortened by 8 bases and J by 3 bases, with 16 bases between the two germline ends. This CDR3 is CASRGGSRDYGYTF. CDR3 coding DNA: TGTGCCAGCCGGGGGGGGTCCCGGGACTATGGCTACACCTTC.

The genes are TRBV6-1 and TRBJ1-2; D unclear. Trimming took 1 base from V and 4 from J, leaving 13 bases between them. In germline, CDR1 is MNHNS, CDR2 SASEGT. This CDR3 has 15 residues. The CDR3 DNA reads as TGTGCCAGCAGTGAAGACTACCCGGGGTCCTATGGCTACACCTTC. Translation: CASSEDYPGSYGYTF.

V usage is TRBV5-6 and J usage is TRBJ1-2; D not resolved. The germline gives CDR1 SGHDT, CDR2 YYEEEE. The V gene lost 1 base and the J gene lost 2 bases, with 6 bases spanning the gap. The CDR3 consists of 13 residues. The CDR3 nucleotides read TGTGCCAGCAGCTTGCGGAGAAACTATGGCTACACCTTC. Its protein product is CASSLRRNYGYTF.